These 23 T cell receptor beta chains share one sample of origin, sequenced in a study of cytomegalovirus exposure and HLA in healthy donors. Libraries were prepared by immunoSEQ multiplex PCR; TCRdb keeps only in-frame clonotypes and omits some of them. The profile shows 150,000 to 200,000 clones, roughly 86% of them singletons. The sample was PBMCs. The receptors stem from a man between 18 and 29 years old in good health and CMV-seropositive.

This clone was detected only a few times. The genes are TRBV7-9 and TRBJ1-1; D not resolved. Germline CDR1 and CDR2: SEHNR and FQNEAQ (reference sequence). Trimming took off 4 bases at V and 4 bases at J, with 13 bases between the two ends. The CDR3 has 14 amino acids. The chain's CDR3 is CASSSQVVSTEAFF. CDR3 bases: TGTGCCAGCAGCTCTCAGGTGGTCAGCACTGAAGCTTTCTTT.

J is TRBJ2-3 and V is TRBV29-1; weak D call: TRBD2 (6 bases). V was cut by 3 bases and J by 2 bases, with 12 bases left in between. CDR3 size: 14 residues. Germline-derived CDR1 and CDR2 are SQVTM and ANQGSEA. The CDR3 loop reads CSVEGGRDTDTQYF. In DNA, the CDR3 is TGCAGCGTTGAGGGGGGAAGGGACACAGATACGCAGTATTTT.

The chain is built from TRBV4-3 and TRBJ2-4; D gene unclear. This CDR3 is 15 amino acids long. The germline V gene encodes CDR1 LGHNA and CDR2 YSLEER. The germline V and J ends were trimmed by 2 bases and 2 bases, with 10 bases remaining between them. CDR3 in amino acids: CASSQYDTPKNIQYF. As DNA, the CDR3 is TGCGCCAGCAGCCAATATGACACCCCCAAAAACATTCAGTACTTC.

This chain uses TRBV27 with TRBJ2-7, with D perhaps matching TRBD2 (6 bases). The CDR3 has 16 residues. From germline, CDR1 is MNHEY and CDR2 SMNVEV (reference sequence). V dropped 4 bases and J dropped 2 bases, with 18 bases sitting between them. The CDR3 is CASSWQGGSGAYEQYF. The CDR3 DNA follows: TGTGCCAGCAGTTGGCAGGGTGGTAGCGGTGCCTACGAGCAGTACTTC.

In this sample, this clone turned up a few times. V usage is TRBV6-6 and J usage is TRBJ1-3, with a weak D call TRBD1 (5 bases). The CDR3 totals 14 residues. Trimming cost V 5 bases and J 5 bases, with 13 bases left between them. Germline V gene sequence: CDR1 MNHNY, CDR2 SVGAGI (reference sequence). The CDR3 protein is CASSQQVRRNTIYF. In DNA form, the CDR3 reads TGTGCCAGCAGTCAACAGGTCCGGCGAAACACCATATATTTT.

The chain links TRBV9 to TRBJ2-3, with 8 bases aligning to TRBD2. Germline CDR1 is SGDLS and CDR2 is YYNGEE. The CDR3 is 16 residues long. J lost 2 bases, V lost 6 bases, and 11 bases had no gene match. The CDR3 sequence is CASNSPSGGSTDTQYF. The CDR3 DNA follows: TGTGCCAGCAATTCCCCGAGCGGGGGCTCCACAGATACGCAGTATTTT. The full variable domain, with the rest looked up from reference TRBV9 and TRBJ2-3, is DSGVTQTPKHLITATGQRVTLRCSPRSGDLSVYWYQQSLDQGLQFLIQYYNGEERAKGNILERFSAQQFPDLHSELNLSSLELGDSALYFCASNSPSGGSTDTQYFGPGTRLTVL.

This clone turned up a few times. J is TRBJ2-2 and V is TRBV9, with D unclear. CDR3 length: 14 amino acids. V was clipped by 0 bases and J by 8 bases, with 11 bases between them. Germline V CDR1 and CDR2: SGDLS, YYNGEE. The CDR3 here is CASSVGSTPGELFF. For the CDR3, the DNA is TGTGCCAGCAGCGTAGGTAGCACCCCAGGGGAGCTGTTTTTT.

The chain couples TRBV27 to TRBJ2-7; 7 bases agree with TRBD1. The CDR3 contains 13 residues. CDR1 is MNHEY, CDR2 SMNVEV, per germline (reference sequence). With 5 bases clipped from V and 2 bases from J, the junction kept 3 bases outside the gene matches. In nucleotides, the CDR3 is TGTGCCAGCAGTCACCAGGGGGCCTACGAGCAGTACTTC. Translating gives CASSHQGAYEQYF.

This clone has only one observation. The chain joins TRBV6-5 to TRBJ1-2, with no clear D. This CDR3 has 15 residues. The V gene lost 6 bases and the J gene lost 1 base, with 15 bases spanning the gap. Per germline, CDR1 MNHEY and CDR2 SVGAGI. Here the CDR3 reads CASSLGIQNNYGYTF. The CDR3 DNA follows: TGTGCCAGCAGCCTCGGGATTCAAAATAACTATGGCTACACCTTC.

In DNA, the CDR3 is TGCGCCAGCAGCCACTGGGGAGAGGGGGACAATGAGCAGTTCTTC. This gives the protein CASSHWGEGDNEQFF. The chain links TRBV4-1 to TRBJ2-1; TRBD1 is a possible D gene (6 bases). This CDR3 is 15 amino acids long. Deletions cut 3 bases from V and 5 bases from J, with 14 bases between. Germline V gene lookup returns CDR1 MGHRA and CDR2 YSYEKL.

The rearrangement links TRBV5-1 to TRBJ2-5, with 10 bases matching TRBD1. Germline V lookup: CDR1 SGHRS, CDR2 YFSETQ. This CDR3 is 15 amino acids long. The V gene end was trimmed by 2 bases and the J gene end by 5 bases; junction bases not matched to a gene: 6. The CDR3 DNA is TGCGCCAGCAGCTTAAGACAGGGGGCGCGGGAGACCCAGTACTTC. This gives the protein CASSLRQGARETQYF.

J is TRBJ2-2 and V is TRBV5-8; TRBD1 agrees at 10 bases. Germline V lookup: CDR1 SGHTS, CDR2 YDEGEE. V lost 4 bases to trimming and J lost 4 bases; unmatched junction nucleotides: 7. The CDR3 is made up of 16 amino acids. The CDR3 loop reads CASSRWTGGVTGELFF. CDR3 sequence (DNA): TGTGCCAGCAGCCGGTGGACAGGGGGAGTCACCGGGGAGCTGTTTTTT.

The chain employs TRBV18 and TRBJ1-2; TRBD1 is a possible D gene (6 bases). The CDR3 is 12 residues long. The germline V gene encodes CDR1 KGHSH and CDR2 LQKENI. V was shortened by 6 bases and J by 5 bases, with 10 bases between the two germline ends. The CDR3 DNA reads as TGTGCCAGCTCTCCCAGGGGTTATGGCTACACCTTC. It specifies CASSPRGYGYTF.

The CDR3 here is CASSLYGQFQETQYF. Here the CDR3 DNA reads TGTGCCAGCAGTTTATACGGACAGTTTCAAGAGACCCAGTACTTC. The V and J genes are TRBV27 and TRBJ2-5; TRBD1 might be the D (6 bases). This CDR3 spans 15 amino acids. Germline values: CDR1 MNHEY, CDR2 SMNVEV (reference sequence). V lost 1 base to trimming and J lost 2 bases, with 11 bases between them.

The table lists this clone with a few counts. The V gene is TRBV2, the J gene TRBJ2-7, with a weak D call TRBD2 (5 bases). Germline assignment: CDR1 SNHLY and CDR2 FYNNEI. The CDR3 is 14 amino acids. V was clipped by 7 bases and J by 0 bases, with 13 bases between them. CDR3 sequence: CASTEGSYSYEQYF. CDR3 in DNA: TGTGCCAGCACCGAGGGATCTTACTCCTACGAGCAGTACTTC.

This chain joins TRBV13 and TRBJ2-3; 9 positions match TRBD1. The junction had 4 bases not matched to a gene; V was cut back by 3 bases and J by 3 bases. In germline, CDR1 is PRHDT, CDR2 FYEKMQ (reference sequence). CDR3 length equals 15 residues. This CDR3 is CASSFRTGVTDTQYF. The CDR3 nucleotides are TGTGCCAGCAGCTTCCGGACAGGGGTTACAGATACGCAGTATTTT.

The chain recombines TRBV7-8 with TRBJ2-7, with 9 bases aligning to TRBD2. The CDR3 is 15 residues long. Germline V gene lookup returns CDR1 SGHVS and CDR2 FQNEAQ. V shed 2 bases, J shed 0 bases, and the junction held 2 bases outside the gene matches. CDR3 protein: CASSLRLAASYEQYF. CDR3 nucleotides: TGTGCCAGCAGCTTAAGACTAGCGGCCTCCTACGAGCAGTACTTC.

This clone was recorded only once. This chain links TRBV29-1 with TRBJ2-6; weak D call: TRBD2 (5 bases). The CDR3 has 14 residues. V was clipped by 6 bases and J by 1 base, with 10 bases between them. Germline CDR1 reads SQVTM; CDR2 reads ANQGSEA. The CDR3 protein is CSVAGFSGANVLTF. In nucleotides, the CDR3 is TGCAGCGTCGCGGGTTTTTCTGGGGCCAACGTCCTGACTTTC.

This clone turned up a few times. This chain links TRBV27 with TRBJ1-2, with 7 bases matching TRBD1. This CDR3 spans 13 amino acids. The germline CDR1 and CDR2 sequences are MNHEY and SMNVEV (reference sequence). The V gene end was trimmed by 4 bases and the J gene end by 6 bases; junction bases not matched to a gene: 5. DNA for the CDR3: TGTGCCAGCAGTTCGTTCGGGACAGATGGCTACACCTTC. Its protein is CASSSFGTDGYTF.

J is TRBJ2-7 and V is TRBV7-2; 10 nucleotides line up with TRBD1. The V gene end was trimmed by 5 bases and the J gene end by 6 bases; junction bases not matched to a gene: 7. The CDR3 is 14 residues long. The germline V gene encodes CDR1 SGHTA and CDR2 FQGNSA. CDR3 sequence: CASSPWDRGTEQYF. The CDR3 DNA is TGTGCCAGCAGCCCTTGGGACAGGGGTACCGAGCAGTACTTC.

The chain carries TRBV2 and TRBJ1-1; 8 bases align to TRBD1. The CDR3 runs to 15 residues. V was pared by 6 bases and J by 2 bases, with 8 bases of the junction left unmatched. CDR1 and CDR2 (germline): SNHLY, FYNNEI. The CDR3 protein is CASRGGTGRNTEAFF. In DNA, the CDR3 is TGTGCCAGCAGGGGGGGGACAGGCAGAAACACTGAAGCTTTCTTT.

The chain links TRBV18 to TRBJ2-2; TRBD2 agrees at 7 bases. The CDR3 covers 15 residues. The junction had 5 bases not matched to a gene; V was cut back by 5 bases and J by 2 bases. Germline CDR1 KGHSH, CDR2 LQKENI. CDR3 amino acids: CASSTGTTNTGELFF. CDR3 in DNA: TGTGCCAGCTCAACCGGGACTACCAACACCGGGGAGCTGTTTTTT.

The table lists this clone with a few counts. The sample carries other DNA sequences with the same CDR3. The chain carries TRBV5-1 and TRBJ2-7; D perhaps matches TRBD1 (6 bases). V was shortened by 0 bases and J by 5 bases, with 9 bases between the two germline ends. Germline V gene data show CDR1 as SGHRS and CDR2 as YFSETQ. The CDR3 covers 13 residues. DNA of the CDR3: TGCGCCAGCAGCTTGGACAGGGTGCACGAGCAGTACTTC. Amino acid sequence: CASSLDRVHEQYF.